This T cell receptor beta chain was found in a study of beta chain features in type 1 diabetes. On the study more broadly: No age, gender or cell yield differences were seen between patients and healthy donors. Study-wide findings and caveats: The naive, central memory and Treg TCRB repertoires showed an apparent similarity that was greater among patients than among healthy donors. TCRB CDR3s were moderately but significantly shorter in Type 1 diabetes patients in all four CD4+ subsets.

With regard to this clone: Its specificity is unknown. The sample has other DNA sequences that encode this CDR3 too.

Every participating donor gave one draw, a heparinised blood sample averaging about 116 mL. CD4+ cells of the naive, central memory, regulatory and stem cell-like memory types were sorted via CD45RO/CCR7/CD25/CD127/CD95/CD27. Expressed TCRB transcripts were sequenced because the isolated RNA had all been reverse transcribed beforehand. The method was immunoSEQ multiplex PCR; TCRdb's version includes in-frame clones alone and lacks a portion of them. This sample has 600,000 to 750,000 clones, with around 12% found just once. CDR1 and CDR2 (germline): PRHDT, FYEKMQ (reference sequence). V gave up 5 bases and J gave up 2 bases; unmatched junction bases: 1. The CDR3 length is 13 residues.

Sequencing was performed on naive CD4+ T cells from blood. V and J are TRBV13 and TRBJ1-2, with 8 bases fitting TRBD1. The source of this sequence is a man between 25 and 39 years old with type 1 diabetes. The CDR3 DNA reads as TGTGCCAGCAGCCGGACAGGGAACTATGGCTACACCTTC. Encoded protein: CASSRTGNYGYTF.